The next 27 T cell receptor beta chains were all read from a single sample in a study of CD8+ T cells in alopecia areata (dated by TCRdb to between 2017 and 2018). The time point label of this sample denotes: about 25 weeks on oral tofacitinib. According to the study, the label for this sample's treatment or condition signals: oral pan-JAK inhibitor, 5-10 mg twice daily. The library was prepared using the immunoSEQ multiplex PCR assay. RNA was extracted from all samples and reverse transcribed into cDNA as template for TCR sequencing. TCRdb retrieved this table from immuneACCESS and kept in-frame rearrangements only. Not all clones are present; in checked studies, unresolved V genes account for under half, and no reason is known for the remainder. The sample has 150,000 to 200,000 clones on record, 60% of them singletons. The ten largest clones add up to 1% of the sample. Sequenced here: CD4+ T cells sorted from blood, sampled at week 24, from a patient treated with tofacitinib. The receptors were gathered from a human donor with alopecia areata.

In this sample, this clone turned up once. The genes are TRBV11-3 and TRBJ1-1; D is perhaps TRBD1 (5 bases). This CDR3 comprises 15 residues. Germline V gives CDR1 SGHNT, CDR2 YENEEA. The V end lost 0 bases, the J end lost 6 bases, and 14 bases lay between the germline ends. The CDR3, as DNA: TGTGCCAGCAGCTTAGATGTGAGGGGCGACGCTGAAGCTTTCTTT. This sequence encodes CASSLDVRGDAEAFF.

The chain has TRBV30 and TRBJ1-1; D uncertain. Germline lookup yields CDR1 GTSNPN and CDR2 SVGIG (reference sequence). The CDR3 extends over 15 amino acids. Trimming shortened V by 7 bases and J by 1 base, and 19 bases separated the two germline ends. Here the CDR3 DNA reads TGTGCCTCAGCTCCCCTCGCGTCGCCGAACACTGAAGCTTTCTTT. It codes for CASAPLASPNTEAFF.

This clone has only a few counts. The chain links TRBV6-6 to TRBJ1-5; D gene ambiguous. V was cut by 8 bases and J by 3 bases, with 11 bases left in between. Germline lookup yields CDR1 MNHNY and CDR2 SVGAGI (reference sequence). The CDR3 is 13 residues long. The CDR3 DNA reads TGTGCCAGCCACGGAGAGATCAATCAGCCCCAGCATTTT. Translated: CASHGEINQPQHF.

To note about this clone: One end of the junction varies from germline; a read error may be responsible. This chain joins TRBV6-5 and TRBJ2-5; D is unclear. This CDR3 contains 12 residues. The germline V gene encodes CDR1 MNHEY and CDR2 SVGAGI. The chain's CDR3 is CAISAPSETQYF. In DNA, the CDR3 is TGTGCCATCAGTGCCCCCTCGGAGACCCAGTACTTC.

This clone was counted once. V and J are TRBV11-3 and TRBJ1-1; TRBD1 matches at 8 bases. V lost 6 bases and J lost 5; bases outside the gene matches: 8. This CDR3 contains 14 residues. The germline CDR1 and CDR2 sequences are SGHNT and YENEEA. The CDR3, as DNA: TGTGCCAGCAGTTTGACAGGGGTGGGTACTGAAGCTTTCTTT. Encoded protein: CASSLTGVGTEAFF.

The V and J genes are TRBV7-2 and TRBJ1-5; 7 bases line up with TRBD1. The length of the CDR3 is 14 residues. The ends lost 4 bases at V and 7 bases at J; junction bases unmatched: 7. Germline CDR1 reads SGHTA; CDR2 reads FQGNSA. CDR3 amino acids: CASSSRQGGQPQHF. Written as DNA, the CDR3 is TGTGCCAGCAGCTCCCGACAGGGCGGACAGCCCCAGCATTTT.

This clone was seen a few times. The genes are TRBV4-3 and TRBJ2-7; 7 bases line up with TRBD1. V was pared by 0 bases and J by 3 bases, with 8 bases of the junction left unmatched. Germline CDR1 is LGHNA and CDR2 is YSLEER. The CDR3 has 16 residues. The CDR3 loop is CASSQDHKGASYEQYF. The CDR3 region has the DNA TGCGCCAGCAGCCAAGATCACAAGGGGGCGAGCTACGAGCAGTACTTC.

The chain recombines TRBV30 with TRBJ2-7, with 8 bases aligning to TRBD1. The CDR3 runs 13 residues. Trimming at V came to 7 bases and at J to 3 bases, leaving 8 bases not matched to a gene. CDR1 GTSNPN and CDR2 SVGIG come from the germline V gene (reference sequence). CDR3 amino acids: CALGQGKFYEQYF. In DNA form, the CDR3 reads TGTGCCTTAGGACAGGGTAAATTCTACGAGCAGTACTTC.

CDR3 sequence (DNA): TGTGCCTGGAGTGTACGGCCTCGCGAGCCCCAGCATTTT. Protein product: CAWSVRPREPQHF. The V and J genes are TRBV30 and TRBJ1-5; no clear D gene. V was cut by 0 bases and J by 8 bases, with 11 bases left in between. The CDR3 is 13 amino acids. Germline loops: CDR1 GTSNPN, CDR2 SVGIG (reference sequence).

The chain uses TRBV29-1 and TRBJ2-7; D is unclear. V lost 4 bases to trimming and J lost 2 bases, with 9 bases between them. The CDR3 runs 12 residues. From germline, CDR1 is SQVTM and CDR2 ANQGSEA. The DNA for the CDR3 is TGCAGCGTTGCTAACAGCCCCTACGAGCAGTACTTC. Protein: CSVANSPYEQYF.

The gene calls are TRBV5-6 and TRBJ2-2, with D possibly being TRBD1 or TRBD2 (6 bases each). Germline assignment: CDR1 SGHDT and CDR2 YYEEEE. The CDR3 is 16 residues long. Trimming took 3 bases from V and 6 from J, leaving 18 bases between them. The CDR3 coding sequence is TGTGCCAGCAGCTACAATAAAGGGGGGATTGCCGGGGAGCTGTTTTTT. Its translation: CASSYNKGGIAGELFF.

As to this clone: Within the sample, other DNA sequences also encode this same CDR3. The chain uses TRBV29-1 and TRBJ1-1, with D possibly TRBD1 on 5 matching bases. The germline V gene encodes CDR1 SQVTM and CDR2 ANQGSEA. The CDR3 sequence is 13 residues long. Trimming pared 6 bases from V and 0 bases from J, leaving 11 bases between. CDR3: CSVTGRLNTEAFF. In DNA form, the CDR3 reads TGCAGCGTCACGGGACGGTTGAACACTGAAGCTTTCTTT.

This clone appeared a few times. The chain recombines TRBV25-1 with TRBJ1-1, with 8 bases identical to TRBD1. Germline-derived CDR1 and CDR2 are MGHDK and SYGVNS. The CDR3 spans 14 residues. Losses at the gene ends were 3 bases for V and 5 bases for J; bases not matched to a gene: 5. The CDR3 sequence is CASSDQGAKTEAFF. Here the CDR3 DNA reads TGTGCCAGCAGTGATCAGGGGGCGAAGACTGAAGCTTTCTTT.

This clone came up once. The chain employs TRBV29-1 and TRBJ1-5, with no clear D. CDR3 length: 13 residues. Trimming took off 1 base at V and 7 bases at J, with 11 bases between the two ends. Germline V gene data show CDR1 as SQVTM and CDR2 as ANQGSEA. The DNA of the CDR3 is TGCAGCGTTGAAGGGGGTTACGGGCAGCCCCAGCATTTT. The encoded protein is CSVEGGYGQPQHF.

This chain connects TRBV7-9 to TRBJ1-1, with a tentative D call TRBD1 (5 bases). CDR3 size: 17 residues. In germline, CDR1 is SEHNR, CDR2 FQNEAQ (reference sequence). Trimming took off 4 bases at V and 1 base at J, with 19 bases between the two ends. This CDR3 is CASSSRRGLDGNTEAFF. CDR3 sequence (DNA): TGTGCCAGCAGCTCCCGGCGGGGCCTGGACGGGAACACTGAAGCTTTCTTT.

The rearrangement links TRBV27 to TRBJ2-7, with D possibly called TRBD1 or TRBD2 (5 bases each). The CDR3 spans 16 residues. The V gene lost 3 bases and the J gene lost 1 base, with 16 bases spanning the gap. CDR1 is MNHEY, CDR2 SMNVEV, per germline (reference sequence). The CDR3 nucleotides are TGTGCCAGCAGTTTGGACCGGGACCGCGCTTCCTACGAGCAGTACTTC. This encodes CASSLDRDRASYEQYF.

There are a few counts of this clone. The chain couples TRBV29-1 to TRBJ1-2; 9 bases match TRBD1. Germline V gene data show CDR1 as SQVTM and CDR2 as ANQGSEA. Trimming cost V 0 bases and J 0 bases; bases outside gene matches: 14. CDR3 length: 19 amino acids. For the CDR3, the DNA is TGCAGCGTTGAAGACAGAGACCGGGACAGGGTCCTCACTAACTATGGCTACACCTTC. Its protein product is CSVEDRDRDRVLTNYGYTF. Drawing the rest from reference TRBV29-1 and TRBJ1-2, the complete variable domain is SAVISQKPSRDICQRGTSLTIQCQVDSQVTMMFWYRQQPGQSLTLIATANQGSEATYESGFVIDKFPISRPNLTFSTLTVSNMSPEDSSIYLCSVEDRDRDRVLTNYGYTFGSGTRLTVV.

The CDR3 DNA sequence: TGCGCCAGCAGCCCAGGGCAGGGATCTGAAGCTTTCTTT. It yields the protein CASSPGQGSEAFF. The chain links TRBV5-1 to TRBJ1-1; maybe TRBD1 (5 bases). Germline CDR1 is SGHRS and CDR2 is YFSETQ. This CDR3 is 13 amino acids long. Deletions cut 4 bases from V and 6 bases from J, with 13 bases between.

V is TRBV10-2 and J is TRBJ2-4; tentative D call: TRBD2 (6 bases). Trimming pared 3 bases from V and 4 bases from J, leaving 10 bases between. The CDR3 loop spans 14 amino acids. Germline loops: CDR1 WSHSY, CDR2 SAAADI. The chain's CDR3 is CASSERRGKNIQYF. CDR3 in DNA: TGCGCCAGCAGTGAAAGGCGGGGAAAAAACATTCAGTACTTC.

The CDR3 reads CATSTLGGGGTGELFF. In DNA form, the CDR3 reads TGTGCCACCAGCACCCTCGGAGGGGGAGGAACCGGGGAGCTGTTTTTT. V gene TRBV15 combines with J gene TRBJ2-2; D assignment may be TRBD1 or TRBD2 (6 bases each). The germline CDR1 and CDR2 sequences are LNHNV and YYDKDF (reference sequence). V was pared by 4 bases and J by 5 bases, with 17 bases between. This CDR3 comprises 16 residues. The whole variable domain, remainder taken from reference TRBV15 and TRBJ2-2, is DAMVIQNPRYQVTQFGKPVTLSCSQTLNHNVMYWYQQKSSQAPKLLFHYYDKDFNNEADTPDNFQSRRPNTSFCFLDIRSPGLGDTAMYLCATSTLGGGGTGELFFGEGSRLTVL.

The chain joins TRBV25-1 to TRBJ1-6, with D possibly TRBD1 on 5 matching bases. The CDR3 runs 14 residues. The ends were cut back, 0 bases at V and 14 bases at J, with 14 bases in the middle. CDR1 is MGHDK, CDR2 SYGVNS, per germline. The DNA for the CDR3 is TGTGCCAGCAGTGAATACCTCGGGCAGGGAGCCCTCCACTTT. Protein product: CASSEYLGQGALHF.

For the CDR3, the DNA is TGTGCCAGCAGAAGAAACGGGGGAAGCACAGATACGCAGTATTTT. The encoded protein is CASRRNGGSTDTQYF. The V call is TRBV6-5, the J call TRBJ2-3; D possibly corresponds to TRBD2 (6 bases). The CDR3 covers 15 residues. Germline CDR1 reads MNHEY; CDR2 reads SVGAGI. V lost 6 bases, J lost 0 bases, and 13 bases lay in between.

The rearrangement links TRBV4-1 to TRBJ2-3; TRBD2 agrees at 10 bases. J was trimmed by 6 bases and V by 2 bases; bases with no gene match: 8. This CDR3 is built from 16 residues. Looked up from germline, CDR1 is MGHRA and CDR2 is YSYEKL. Here the CDR3 reads CASSQPAGTSEDTQYF. The CDR3, as DNA: TGCGCCAGCAGCCAACCCGCCGGGACTAGCGAGGATACGCAGTATTTT.

This chain links TRBV9 with TRBJ2-3; D is perhaps TRBD2 (5 bases). This CDR3 is 16 amino acids long. Looked up from germline, CDR1 is SGDLS and CDR2 is YYNGEE. Trimming shortened V by 0 bases and J by 0 bases, and 11 bases separated the two germline ends. The CDR3: CASSVVFSASTDTQYF. DNA for the CDR3: TGTGCCAGCAGCGTAGTTTTTAGCGCGAGCACAGATACGCAGTATTTT.

The CDR3 nucleotides read TGCAGCGTGAGGGGCCGGGACAGCTCCTACGAGCAGTACTTC. Amino acid sequence: CSVRGRDSSYEQYF. The chain employs TRBV29-1 and TRBJ2-7, with 7 bases aligning to TRBD1. The germline gives CDR1 SQVTM, CDR2 ANQGSEA. Unmatched junction bases numbered 8, after V lost 6 bases and J lost 0 bases. The CDR3 is made up of 14 amino acids.

The chain's CDR3 is CSAGLVPGLANTGELFF. DNA for the CDR3: TGCAGCGCCGGTTTAGTACCCGGACTAGCGAACACCGGGGAGCTGTTTTTT. V gene TRBV29-1 combines with J gene TRBJ2-2, with 7 bases that match TRBD2. Losses at the gene ends were 7 bases for V and 0 bases for J; bases not matched to a gene: 14. Germline CDR1 and CDR2: SQVTM and ANQGSEA. The CDR3 is 17 residues long.

CDR3 region: CAWSLGQGAAEAFF. CDR3 bases: TGTGCCTGGAGTCTCGGACAGGGGGCGGCTGAAGCTTTCTTT. The genes are TRBV30 and TRBJ1-1; 11 bases align to TRBD1. The V and J ends lost 2 bases and 6 bases, in that order; junction bases with no gene match: 5. The CDR3 is 14 amino acids. The germline gives CDR1 GTSNPN, CDR2 SVGIG (reference sequence).